The 9 T cell receptor beta chains listed next were all sequenced from one sample in a study of CD8 T cells in ankylosing spondylitis. The study, taken as a whole, reports: A motif in TCR beta, a set of 8 or 9 highly homologous variants, appeared characteristic of ankylosing spondylitis blood.

TCRdb re-derived calls from the 5' RACE reads in MiXCR, one entry per CDR3 protein. The data show roughly 450,000 distinct CDR3 sequences, roughly 26% seen once. The antigens of these receptors remain unknown. Sequenced: blood, either unsorted or a sorted T cell fraction (not recorded which). The receptors were sampled from a male donor with ankylosing spondylitis.

This clonotype has just a few counts. The gene calls are TRBV20-1 and TRBJ2-7; a possible D gene is TRBD1 (6 bases). The CDR3 spans 14 residues. V lost 2 bases and J 4 bases, leaving 15 bases between the germline ends. CDR1 DFQATT and CDR2 SNEGSKA come from the germline V gene (reference sequence). The CDR3 region has the DNA TGCAGTGCTAGAATACCGGGACAAATATACGAGCAGTACTTC. It specifies CSARIPGQIYEQYF.

The CDR3 nucleotides are TGTGCCAGCAGCCAAGGTATCAGGGGGGAAGAGACCCAGTACTTC. It is translated as CASSQGIRGEETQYF. This chain uses TRBV3-1 with TRBJ2-5; maybe TRBD1 (7 bases). The CDR3 covers 15 residues. With 1 base removed from V and 3 bases from J, the gap between germline ends came to 12 bases. The germline V gene encodes CDR1 LGHDT and CDR2 YNNKEL (reference sequence).

This clonotype showed up just a few times. The chain couples TRBV11-3 to TRBJ1-2, with D unclear. The CDR3 extends over 14 amino acids. The V end lost 0 bases, the J end lost 6 bases, and 11 bases lay between the germline ends. CDR1 and CDR2 from the germline V gene are SGHNT and YENEEA. CDR3 protein: CASSLDGRSHGYTF. CDR3 DNA sequence: TGTGCCAGCAGCTTAGATGGGCGAAGCCATGGCTACACCTTC.

This clonotype was seen more than once but under ten times. The gene calls are TRBV5-1 and TRBJ2-5; 12 nucleotides align to TRBD2. The V segment lost 4 bases and the J segment 5 bases; nucleotides outside the gene matches: 3. Germline values: CDR1 SGHRS, CDR2 YFSETQ. The CDR3 runs to 14 residues. Written as DNA, the CDR3 is TGCGCCAGCAGCCGGACTAGCGGGAAGGAGACCCAGTACTTC. Translation gives CASSRTSGKETQYF.

This clonotype was found a few times. The rearrangement links TRBV20-1 to TRBJ2-1; perhaps TRBD2 as D (5 bases). The CDR3 contains 14 residues. V was clipped by 3 bases and J by 7 bases, with 16 bases between them. CDR1 and CDR2 from the germline V gene are DFQATT and SNEGSKA (reference sequence). The CDR3 reads CSASDRLTGNEQFF. In DNA form, the CDR3 reads TGCAGTGCTAGCGACCGACTAACGGGTAATGAGCAGTTCTTC.

This clonotype was detected a few times. The chain joins TRBV12-3 or TRBV12-4 to TRBJ2-7; D is unclear. The CDR3 runs to 13 residues. The V and J ends lost 3 bases and 5 bases respectively, with 11 bases between them. The CDR3 reads CASSLRQFNEQYF. CDR3 bases: TGTGCCAGCAGTTTGAGGCAGTTTAACGAGCAGTACTTC.

This clonotype occurred a few times. The gene calls are TRBV7-9 and TRBJ2-1; 8 bases fit TRBD2. Germline CDR1 and CDR2: SEHNR and FQNEAQ (reference sequence). Trimming cost V 5 bases and J 4 bases; bases outside gene matches: 7. This CDR3 is built from 15 residues. CDR3 protein: CASSRKRESYNEQFF. DNA for the CDR3: TGTGCCAGCAGCCGCAAGCGGGAGAGTTACAATGAGCAGTTCTTC. The whole variable domain, remainder taken from reference TRBV7-9 and TRBJ2-1, is DTGVSQNPRHKITKRGQNVTFRCDPISEHNRLYWYRQTLGQGPEFLTYFQNEAQLEKSRLLSDRFSAERPKGSFSTLEIQRTEQGDSAMYLCASSRKRESYNEQFFGPGTRLTVL.

Only one count was recorded for this clonotype. The chain uses TRBV18 and TRBJ2-5; no definite D call. V lost 1 base to trimming and J lost 3 bases, with 6 bases between them. This CDR3 has 13 residues. CDR1 and CDR2 from the germline V gene are KGHSH and LQKENI. The CDR3: CASSPRAEETQYF. CDR3 sequence (DNA): TGTGCCAGCTCACCACGGGCGGAAGAGACCCAGTACTTC.

The V call is TRBV3-1, the J call TRBJ2-3; D remains ambiguous. V was pared by 0 bases and J by 4 bases, with 8 bases between. Germline-derived CDR1 and CDR2 are LGHDT and YNNKEL (reference sequence). The CDR3 is 14 amino acids. The CDR3 sequence: CASSQDGWSDTQYF. The CDR3 nucleotides read TGTGCCAGCAGCCAAGACGGGTGGTCAGATACGCAGTATTTT.